This T cell receptor beta chain is from a study of monozygotic twins with inflammatory bowel disease. Template-switch reactions added UMIs with a 6-nucleotide sample barcode. TCRalpha and TCRbeta cDNA went through nested PCRs of approximately 17 and 9 cycles, two in total. From the 5' RACE reads, TCRdb lists one entry per CDR3 protein and no DNA. Recorded for this sample: more than 300,000 distinct CDR3 sequences. With respect to this clonotype: Its antigen is unknown.

CDR1 is LGHNA, CDR2 YNFKEQ, per germline. There are 16 residues in the CDR3. General observations from the study: In these data, no single strong IBD-associated signal or clonotype received support.

Sequencing was done on a sample of blood. The J gene is TRBJ2-7, the V gene TRBV4-2; TCRdb selects TRBD2, and the lack of DNA leaves this call unchecked. The source is a human donor with ulcerative colitis or Crohn's disease, or a healthy co-twin of an affected twin (not recorded which). The CDR3 loop is CASSQDPGRALYEQYF.